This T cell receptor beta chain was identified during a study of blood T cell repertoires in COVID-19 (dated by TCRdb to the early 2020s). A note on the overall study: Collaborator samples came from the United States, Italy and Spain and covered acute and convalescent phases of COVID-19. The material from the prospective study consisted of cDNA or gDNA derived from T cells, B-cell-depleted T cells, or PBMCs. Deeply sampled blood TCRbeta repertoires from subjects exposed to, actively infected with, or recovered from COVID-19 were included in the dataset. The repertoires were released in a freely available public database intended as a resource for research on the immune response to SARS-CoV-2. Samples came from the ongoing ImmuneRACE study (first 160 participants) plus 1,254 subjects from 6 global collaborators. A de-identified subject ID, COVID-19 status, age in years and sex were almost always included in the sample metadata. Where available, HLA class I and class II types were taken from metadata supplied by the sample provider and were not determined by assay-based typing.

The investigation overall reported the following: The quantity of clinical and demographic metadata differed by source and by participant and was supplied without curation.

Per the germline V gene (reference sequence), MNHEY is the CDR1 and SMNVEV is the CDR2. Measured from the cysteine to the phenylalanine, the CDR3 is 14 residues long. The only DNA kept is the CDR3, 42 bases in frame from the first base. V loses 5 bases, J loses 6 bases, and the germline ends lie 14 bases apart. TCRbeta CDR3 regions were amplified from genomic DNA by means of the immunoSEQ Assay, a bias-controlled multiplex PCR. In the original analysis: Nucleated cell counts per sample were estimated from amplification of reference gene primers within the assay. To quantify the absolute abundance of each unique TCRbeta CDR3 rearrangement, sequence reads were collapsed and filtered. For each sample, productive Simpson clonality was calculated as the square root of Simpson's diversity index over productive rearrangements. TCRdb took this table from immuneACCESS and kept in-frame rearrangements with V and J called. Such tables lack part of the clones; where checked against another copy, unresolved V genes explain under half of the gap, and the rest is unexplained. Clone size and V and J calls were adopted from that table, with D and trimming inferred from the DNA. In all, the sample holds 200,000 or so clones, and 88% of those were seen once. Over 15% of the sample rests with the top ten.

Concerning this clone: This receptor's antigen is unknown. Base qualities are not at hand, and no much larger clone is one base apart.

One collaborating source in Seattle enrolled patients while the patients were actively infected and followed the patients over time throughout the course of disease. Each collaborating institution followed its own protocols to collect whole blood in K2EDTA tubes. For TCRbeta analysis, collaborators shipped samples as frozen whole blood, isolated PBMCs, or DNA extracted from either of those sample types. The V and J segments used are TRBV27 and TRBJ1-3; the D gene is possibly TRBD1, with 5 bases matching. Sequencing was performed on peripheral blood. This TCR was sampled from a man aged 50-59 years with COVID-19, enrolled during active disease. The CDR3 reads CASSAGRGVNTIYF. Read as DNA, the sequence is TGTGCCAGCAGTGCAGGGAGGGGAGTAAACACCATATATTTT.